The 2 T cell receptor beta chains below all came from one sample that was sequenced in a study of human T cells and chemical hapten exposure. TCRdb independently ran MiXCR on the RACE reads; one entry per CDR3 protein. Of about 180,000 distinct CDR3 sequences listed, more than 25% were seen once; the top ten hold roughly 3%. The time point here: pre-sensitization, week 0. Indicated treatment: therapeutic diphenylcyclopropenone sensitization with weekly scalp DPC. The sample was whole blood, taken in connection with sensitization to the hapten diphenylcyclopropenone (DPC). The receptors were sampled from a woman in her twenties or thirties with alopecia areata. Some clones in this sample may be carry-over from other donors' samples.

V usage is TRBV6-4 and J usage is TRBJ2-7; D remains unclear. CDR1 and CDR2 from the germline V gene are MRHNA and SNTAGT. The CDR3 contains 16 residues. V lost 5 bases to trimming and J lost 2 bases, with 19 bases between them. The CDR3 coding sequence is TGTGCCAGCAGTTCTAGTAATACAAGACGACCCTACGAGCAGTACTTC. Amino acid sequence: CASSSSNTRRPYEQYF.

In regard to this clonotype: At one end the junction does not follow the germline gene, possibly because of a read error. The J gene is TRBJ2-1, the V gene TRBV28, with a possible D match to TRBD1 (5 bases). The CDR3 consists of 15 residues. Per the germline V gene, CDR1 is MDHEN and CDR2 is SYDVKM. CDR3 nucleotides: TGCGCCAGCACTCGTCAGGGTCCCCGTCACAATGAGCAGTTCTTC. Its translation is CASTRQGPRHNEQFF.